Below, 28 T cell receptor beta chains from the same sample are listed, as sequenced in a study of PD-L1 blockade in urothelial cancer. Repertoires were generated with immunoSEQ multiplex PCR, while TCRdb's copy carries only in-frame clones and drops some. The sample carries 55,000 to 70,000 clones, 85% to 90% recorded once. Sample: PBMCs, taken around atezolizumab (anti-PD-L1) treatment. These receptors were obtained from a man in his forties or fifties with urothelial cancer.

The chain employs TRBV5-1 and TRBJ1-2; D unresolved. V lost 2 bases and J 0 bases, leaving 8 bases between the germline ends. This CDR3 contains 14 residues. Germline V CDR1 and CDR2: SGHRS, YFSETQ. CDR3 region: CASSFGSANYGYTF. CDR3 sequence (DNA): TGCGCCAGCAGCTTCGGCAGCGCTAACTATGGCTACACCTTC.

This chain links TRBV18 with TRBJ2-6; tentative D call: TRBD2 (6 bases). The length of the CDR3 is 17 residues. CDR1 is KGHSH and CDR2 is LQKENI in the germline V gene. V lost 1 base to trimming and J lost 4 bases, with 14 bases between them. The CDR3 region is CASSPLRTTAGANVLTF. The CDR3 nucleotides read TGTGCCAGCTCACCACTTCGGACTACCGCCGGGGCCAACGTCCTGACTTTC.

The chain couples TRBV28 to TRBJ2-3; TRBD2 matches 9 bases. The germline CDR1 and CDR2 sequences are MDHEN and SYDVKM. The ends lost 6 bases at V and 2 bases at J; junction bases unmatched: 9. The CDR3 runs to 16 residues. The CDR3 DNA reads TGTGCCAGCAGCCTCACTAGCGGGCGAGACACAGATACGCAGTATTTT. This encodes CASSLTSGRDTDTQYF.

CDR3 amino acids: CASSLANLAGAAYNEQFF. CDR3 in DNA: TGCGCCAGCAGCTTGGCAAATTTAGCGGGAGCCGCTTACAATGAGCAGTTCTTC. This rearrangement joins TRBV5-1 to TRBJ2-1; 9 bases are a match to TRBD2. CDR1 is SGHRS and CDR2 is YFSETQ in the germline V gene. The CDR3 covers 18 residues. With V trimmed by 0 bases and J by 4 bases, 11 bases remained unmatched.

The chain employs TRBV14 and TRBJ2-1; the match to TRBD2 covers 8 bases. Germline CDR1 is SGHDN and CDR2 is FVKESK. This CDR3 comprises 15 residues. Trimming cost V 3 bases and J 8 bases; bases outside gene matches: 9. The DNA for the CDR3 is TGTGCCAGCAGCCACCCAGCGGGAGCGCGCTATGAGCAGTTCTTC. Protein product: CASSHPAGARYEQFF.

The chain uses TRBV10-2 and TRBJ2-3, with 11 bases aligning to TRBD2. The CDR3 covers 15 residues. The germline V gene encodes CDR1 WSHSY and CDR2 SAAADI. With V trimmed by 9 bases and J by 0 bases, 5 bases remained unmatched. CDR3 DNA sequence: TGCGCCAGTCACTTAGCGGGAGGGAGCACAGATACGCAGTATTTT. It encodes CASHLAGGSTDTQYF.

The DNA for the CDR3 is TGTGCCAGCAGGGGACAGGGGAACAATCAGCCCCAGCATTTT. This sequence encodes CASRGQGNNQPQHF. The J gene is TRBJ1-5, the V gene TRBV7-8, with TRBD1 identical over 10 bases. V dropped 6 bases and J dropped 3; count of bases not matched to a gene: 2. CDR3 length: 14 amino acids. Germline lookup yields CDR1 SGHVS and CDR2 FQNEAQ.

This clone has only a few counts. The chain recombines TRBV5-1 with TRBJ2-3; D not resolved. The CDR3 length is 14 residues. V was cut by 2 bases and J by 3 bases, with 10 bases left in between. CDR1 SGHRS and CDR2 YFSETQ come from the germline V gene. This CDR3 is CASSFGPSTDTQYF. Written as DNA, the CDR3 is TGCGCCAGCAGCTTTGGGCCCAGTACAGATACGCAGTATTTT.

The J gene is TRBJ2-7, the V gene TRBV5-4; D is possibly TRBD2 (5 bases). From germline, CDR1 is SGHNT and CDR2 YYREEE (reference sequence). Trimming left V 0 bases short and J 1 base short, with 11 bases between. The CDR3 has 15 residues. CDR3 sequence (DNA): TGTGCCAGCAGCTTGGTGGGAGTTGGGTCCTACGAGCAGTACTTC. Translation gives CASSLVGVGSYEQYF.

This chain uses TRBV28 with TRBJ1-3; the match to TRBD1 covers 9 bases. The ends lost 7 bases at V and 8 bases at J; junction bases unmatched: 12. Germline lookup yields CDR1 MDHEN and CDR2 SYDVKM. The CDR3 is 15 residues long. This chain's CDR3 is CASNSRDRVAYTIYF. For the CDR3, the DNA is TGTGCCAGCAATAGCCGGGACAGGGTCGCGTACACCATATATTTT.

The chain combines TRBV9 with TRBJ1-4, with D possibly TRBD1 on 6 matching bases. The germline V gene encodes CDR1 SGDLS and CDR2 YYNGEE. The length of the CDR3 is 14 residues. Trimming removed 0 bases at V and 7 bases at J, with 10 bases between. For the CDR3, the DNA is TGTGCCAGCAGCGTAGGGAGGGGGGGTGAAAAACTGTTTTTT. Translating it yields CASSVGRGGEKLFF.

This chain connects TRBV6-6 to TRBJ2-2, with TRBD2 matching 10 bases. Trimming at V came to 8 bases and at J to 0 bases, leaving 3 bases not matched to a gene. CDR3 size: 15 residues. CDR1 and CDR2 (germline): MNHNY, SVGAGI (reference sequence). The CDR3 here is CASGGLAANTGELFF. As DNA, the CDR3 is TGTGCCAGCGGTGGACTAGCGGCGAACACCGGGGAGCTGTTTTTT.

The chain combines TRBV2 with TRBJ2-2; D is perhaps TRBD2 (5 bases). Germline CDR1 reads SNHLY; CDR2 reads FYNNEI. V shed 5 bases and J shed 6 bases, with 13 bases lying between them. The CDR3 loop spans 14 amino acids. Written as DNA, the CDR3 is TGTGCCAGCAGTTCCCGACTACTCTCCGGGGAGCTGTTTTTT. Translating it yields CASSSRLLSGELFF.

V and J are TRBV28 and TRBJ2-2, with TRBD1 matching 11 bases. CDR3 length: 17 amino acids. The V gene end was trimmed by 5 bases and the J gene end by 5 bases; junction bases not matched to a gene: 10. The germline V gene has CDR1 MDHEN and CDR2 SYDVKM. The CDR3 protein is CASSRGTGGIQTGELFF. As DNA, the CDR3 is TGTGCCAGCAGTAGGGGGACAGGGGGAATTCAGACCGGGGAGCTGTTTTTT.

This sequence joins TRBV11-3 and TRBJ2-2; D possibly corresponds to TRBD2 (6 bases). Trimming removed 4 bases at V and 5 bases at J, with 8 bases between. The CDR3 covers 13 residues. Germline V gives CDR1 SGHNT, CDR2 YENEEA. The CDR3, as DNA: TGTGCCAGCAGCTCCGGGGGTACCGGGGAGCTGTTTTTT. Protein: CASSSGGTGELFF.

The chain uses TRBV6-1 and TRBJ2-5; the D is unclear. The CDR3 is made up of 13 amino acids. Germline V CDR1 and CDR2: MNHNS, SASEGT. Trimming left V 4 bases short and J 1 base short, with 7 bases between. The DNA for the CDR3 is TGTGCCAGCAGTGCTCTCTTCCAAGAGACCCAGTACTTC. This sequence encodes CASSALFQETQYF.

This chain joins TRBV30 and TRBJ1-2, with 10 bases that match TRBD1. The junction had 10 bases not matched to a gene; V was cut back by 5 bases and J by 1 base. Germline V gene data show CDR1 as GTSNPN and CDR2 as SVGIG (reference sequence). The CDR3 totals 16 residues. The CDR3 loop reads CAWESGQGLFNYGYTF. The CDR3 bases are TGTGCCTGGGAATCGGGACAGGGGCTTTTTAACTATGGCTACACCTTC.

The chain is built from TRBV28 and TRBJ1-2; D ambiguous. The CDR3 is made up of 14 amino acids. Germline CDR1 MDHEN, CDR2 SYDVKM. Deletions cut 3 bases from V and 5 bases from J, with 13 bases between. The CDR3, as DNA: TGTGCCAGCAGTTTTTTGGGAGGGCCATATGGCTACACCTTC. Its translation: CASSFLGGPYGYTF.

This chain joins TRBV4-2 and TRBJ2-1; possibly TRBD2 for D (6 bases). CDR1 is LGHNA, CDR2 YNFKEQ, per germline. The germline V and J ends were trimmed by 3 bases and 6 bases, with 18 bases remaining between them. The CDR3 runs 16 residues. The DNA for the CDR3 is TGTGCCAGCAGCCACCCCGGGACTGGGGGTTCCAATGAGCAGTTCTTC. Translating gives CASSHPGTGGSNEQFF.

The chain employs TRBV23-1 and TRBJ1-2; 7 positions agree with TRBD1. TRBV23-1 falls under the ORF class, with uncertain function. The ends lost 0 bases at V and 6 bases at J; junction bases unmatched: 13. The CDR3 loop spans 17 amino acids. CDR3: CASSQSLGDREENGYTF. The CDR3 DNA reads TGCGCCAGCAGTCAATCACTAGGAGACAGGGAGGAAAATGGCTACACCTTC.

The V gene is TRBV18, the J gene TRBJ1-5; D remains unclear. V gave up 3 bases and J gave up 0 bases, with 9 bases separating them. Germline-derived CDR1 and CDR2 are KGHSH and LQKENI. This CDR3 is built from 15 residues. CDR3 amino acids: CASSPAGNSNQPQHF. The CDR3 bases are TGTGCCAGCTCACCGGCGGGAAATAGCAATCAGCCCCAGCATTTT.

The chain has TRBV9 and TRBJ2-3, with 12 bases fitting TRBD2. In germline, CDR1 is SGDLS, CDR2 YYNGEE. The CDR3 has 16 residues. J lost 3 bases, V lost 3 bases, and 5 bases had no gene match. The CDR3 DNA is TGTGCCAGCAGCGCAGCTAGCGGGAGGGCGACAGATACGCAGTATTTT. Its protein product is CASSAASGRATDTQYF.

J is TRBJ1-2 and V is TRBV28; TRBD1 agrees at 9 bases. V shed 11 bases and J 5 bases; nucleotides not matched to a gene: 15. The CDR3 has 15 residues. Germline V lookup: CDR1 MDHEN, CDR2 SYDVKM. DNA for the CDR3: TGTGCCGTCCCGACCCCGGGACAGGGTTTATATGGCTACACCTTC. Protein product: CAVPTPGQGLYGYTF.

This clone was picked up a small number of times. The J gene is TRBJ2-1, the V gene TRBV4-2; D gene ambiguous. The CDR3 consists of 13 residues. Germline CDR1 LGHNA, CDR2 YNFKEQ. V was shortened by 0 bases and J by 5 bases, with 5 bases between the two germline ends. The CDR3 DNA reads TGTGCCAGCAGCCAAGATCGGGACAATGAGCAGTTCTTC. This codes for CASSQDRDNEQFF.

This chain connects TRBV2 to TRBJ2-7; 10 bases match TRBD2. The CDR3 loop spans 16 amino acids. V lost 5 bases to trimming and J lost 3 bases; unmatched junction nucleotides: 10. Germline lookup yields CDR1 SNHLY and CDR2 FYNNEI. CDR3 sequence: CASSLDKTSGLYEQYF. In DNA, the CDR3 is TGTGCCAGCAGTCTAGATAAGACTAGCGGGCTCTACGAGCAGTACTTC.

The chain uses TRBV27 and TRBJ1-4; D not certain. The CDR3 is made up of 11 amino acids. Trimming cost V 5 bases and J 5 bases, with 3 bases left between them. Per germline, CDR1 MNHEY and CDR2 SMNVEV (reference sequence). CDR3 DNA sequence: TGTGCCAGCAGTCAAAATGAAAAACTGTTTTTT. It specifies CASSQNEKLFF.

The DNA for the CDR3 is TGTGCCAGCAGTTTAGCGGGGGGGGCCCCAGATACGCAGTATTTT. Amino acids: CASSLAGGAPDTQYF. The chain links TRBV27 to TRBJ2-3; 9 nucleotides line up with TRBD2. The CDR3 is 15 amino acids. Germline-derived CDR1 and CDR2 are MNHEY and SMNVEV (reference sequence). With 2 bases clipped from V and 4 bases from J, the junction kept 4 bases outside the gene matches.

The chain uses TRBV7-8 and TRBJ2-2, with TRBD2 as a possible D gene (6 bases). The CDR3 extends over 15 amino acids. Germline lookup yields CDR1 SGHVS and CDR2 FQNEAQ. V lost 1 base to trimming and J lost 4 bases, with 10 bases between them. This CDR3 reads CASSLVAGLTGELFF. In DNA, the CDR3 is TGTGCCAGCAGCTTAGTGGCGGGACTCACCGGGGAGCTGTTTTTT.